This TCR beta chain was documented in a study of T cells after yellow fever vaccination (dated by TCRdb to between 2018 and 2021). For context, the study as a whole: The SMART-Seq v4 Ultra Low Input RNA kit was used to prepare libraries from fractions with low cell numbers. To track T-cell clones before and after primary and booster YFV17D yellow fever vaccination, bulk TCR alpha and beta repertoires were sequenced longitudinally. Bulk PBMC replicates and cell subsets were isolated from blood drawn at multiple timepoints before and after both primary and secondary immunization. Two healthy male donors, one aged 18 to 30 and one aged 30 to 40 years, were included in the cohort.

The study at large found these results: The study included only two donors, which limits how far the findings can be generalized. A small share of clonotypes occurred in both CD4 and CD8 compartments, likely arising from convergent recombination. After the booster, most of the clones that had expanded following primary vaccination were detected again (almost 98% of CD4 and around 88% of CD8), which suggests that memory was broadly maintained. Computational filtering was required because FACS-sorted repertoires could contain abundant contaminating clonotypes from the bulk population. The secondary T-cell response was found to be weaker but faster than the primary response, with a peak reached on day 5 rather than on day 15.

For CDR1 and CDR2, the germline V gene lists MNHEY and SVGAGI. From the cysteine up to the phenylalanine, the CDR3 has a length of 15 residues. Only the CDR3 region is kept as DNA, spanning 45 bases read in frame from base 1. After removal of 0 bases from V and 1 base from J, the junction retains 1 base not matched to a gene. The treatment or condition tag for this specimen amounts to: live attenuated yellow fever vaccine strain. At each blood-draw timepoint, two biological replicates of bulk PBMCs were collected. A standard Ficoll-Paque protocol was used to isolate PBMCs from peripheral blood. TriZol was used to extract RNA from bulk PBMCs, from CD4 and CD8 fractions, and from dextramer-positive and dextramer-negative fractions. This clonotype was found a few times. The target of this receptor is not known. No base qualities exist here, and no much larger clone lies one base off it. Sequencing took place on an Illumina NovaSeq 6000. TCR cDNA was made using 5'RACE template switching, a step that added a universal primer site and unique molecular identifiers. cDNA synthesis was primed from both the TCR alpha and TCR beta constant segments. Two PCR steps were used to amplify libraries, with sample barcodes and sequencing adapters being added in the second step. Libraries were sequenced on Illumina HiSeq 2500 (2x100 bp) or NovaSeq (2x150 bp). For the original study's pipeline: MIGEC handled demultiplexing of reads and collapsing into UMI consensus sequences, while MiXCR performed V(D)J alignment. Vaccine-responding clonotypes were defined with edgeR using replicate PBMC samples, requiring FDR below 0.01 and a log2 fold change above 5 up to day 15. Bulk clonotypes were assigned CD4 or CD8 identity according to which sequenced CD4 or CD8 repertoire held them at higher abundance. TCRdb's own reprocessing of the public reads used fastp at Q25 and MiXCR and kept productive beta chains. Rows matching on CDR3 protein sequence are summarized as one entry with the most common DNA and genes. These V and J calls rely on TCRdb rather than the paper's analysis. In all, the sample holds fewer than 500,000 distinct CDR3 sequences, and around 20% of those were seen once. The ten largest clones add up to 15% to 20% of the sample.

The source of this sequence is a man aged 18-30 years who received the YFV17D yellow fever vaccine. The sequenced sample was PBMCs, obtained before the yellow fever booster vaccination. The rearranged chain carries TRBV6-5 and TRBJ1-1, with TRBD1 identical over 8 junction bases. CDR3 sequence: CASSYSQGANTEAFF. The bases read TGTGCCAGCAGTTACTCCCAGGGGGCGAACACTGAAGCTTTCTTT.